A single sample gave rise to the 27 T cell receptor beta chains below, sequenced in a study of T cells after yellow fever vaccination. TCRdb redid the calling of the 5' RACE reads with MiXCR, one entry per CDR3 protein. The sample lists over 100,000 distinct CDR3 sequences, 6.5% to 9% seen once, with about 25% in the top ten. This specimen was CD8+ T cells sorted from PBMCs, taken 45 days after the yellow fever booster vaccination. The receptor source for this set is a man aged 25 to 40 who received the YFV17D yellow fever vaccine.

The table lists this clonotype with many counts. CDR3 protein: CASYRHGYEQYF. CDR3 sequence (DNA): TGTGCCAGCTATAGGCATGGCTACGAGCAGTACTTC. The chain employs TRBV28 and TRBJ2-7, with D uncertain. The V gene's germline CDR1 is MDHEN and CDR2 SYDVKM. The ends were cut back, 8 bases at V and 3 bases at J, with 11 bases in the middle. This CDR3 contains 12 residues.

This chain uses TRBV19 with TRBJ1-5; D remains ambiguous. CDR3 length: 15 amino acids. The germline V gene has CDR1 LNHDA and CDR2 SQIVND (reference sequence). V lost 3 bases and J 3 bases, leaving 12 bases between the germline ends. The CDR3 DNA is TGTGCCAGTAGTATCTCGAGTGTATCCAATCAGCCCCAGCATTTT. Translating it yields CASSISSVSNQPQHF.

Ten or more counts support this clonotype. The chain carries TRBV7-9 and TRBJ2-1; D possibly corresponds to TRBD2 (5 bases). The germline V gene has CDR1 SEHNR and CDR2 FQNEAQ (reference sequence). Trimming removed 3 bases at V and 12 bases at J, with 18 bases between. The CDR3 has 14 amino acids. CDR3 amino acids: CASSLAGPQSGQFF. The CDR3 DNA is TGTGCCAGCAGCTTGGCCGGGCCACAAAGCGGGCAGTTCTTC.

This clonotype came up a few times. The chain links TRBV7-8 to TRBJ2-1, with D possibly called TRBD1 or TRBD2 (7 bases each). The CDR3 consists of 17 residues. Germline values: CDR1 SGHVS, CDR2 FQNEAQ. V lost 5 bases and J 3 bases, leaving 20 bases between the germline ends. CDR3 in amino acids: CASSTEESGGDYNEQFF. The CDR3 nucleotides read TGTGCCAGCAGCACAGAGGAGTCAGGGGGGGACTACAATGAGCAGTTCTTC.

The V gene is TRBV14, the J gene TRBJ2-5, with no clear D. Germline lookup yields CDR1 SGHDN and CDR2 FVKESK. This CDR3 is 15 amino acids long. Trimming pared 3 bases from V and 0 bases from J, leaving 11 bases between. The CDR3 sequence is CASSHQTPYQETQYF. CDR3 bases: TGTGCCAGCAGCCACCAGACTCCGTACCAAGAGACCCAGTACTTC.

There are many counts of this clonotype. CDR3 nucleotides: TGTGCCTGGATTCGGATCCCCGGGGAGCTGTTTTTT. Protein: CAWIRIPGELFF. The genes are TRBV30 and TRBJ2-2; D is ambiguous. Germline CDR1 GTSNPN, CDR2 SVGIG (reference sequence). The CDR3 is 12 residues long. V dropped 4 bases and J dropped 6 bases, with 9 bases sitting between them.

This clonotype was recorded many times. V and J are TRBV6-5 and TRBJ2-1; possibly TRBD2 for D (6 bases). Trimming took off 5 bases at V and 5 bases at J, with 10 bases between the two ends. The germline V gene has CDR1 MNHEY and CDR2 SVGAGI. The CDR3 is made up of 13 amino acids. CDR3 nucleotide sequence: TGTGCCAGCAGTCCGGGACTTCACAATGAGCAGTTCTTC. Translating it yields CASSPGLHNEQFF.

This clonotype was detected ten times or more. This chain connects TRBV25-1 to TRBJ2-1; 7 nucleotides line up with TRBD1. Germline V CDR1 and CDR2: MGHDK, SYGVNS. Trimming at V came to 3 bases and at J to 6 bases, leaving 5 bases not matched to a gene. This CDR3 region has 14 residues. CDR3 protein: CASSDRGFSNEQFF. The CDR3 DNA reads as TGTGCCAGCAGTGACAGGGGGTTTTCCAATGAGCAGTTCTTC.

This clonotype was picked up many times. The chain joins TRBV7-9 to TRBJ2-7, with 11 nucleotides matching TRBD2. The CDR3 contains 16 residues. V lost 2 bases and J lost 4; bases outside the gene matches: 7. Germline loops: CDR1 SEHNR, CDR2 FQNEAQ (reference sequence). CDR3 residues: CASSLWLAGGGYEQYF. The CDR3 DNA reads TGTGCCAGCAGCTTATGGCTAGCGGGAGGCGGGTACGAGCAGTACTTC.

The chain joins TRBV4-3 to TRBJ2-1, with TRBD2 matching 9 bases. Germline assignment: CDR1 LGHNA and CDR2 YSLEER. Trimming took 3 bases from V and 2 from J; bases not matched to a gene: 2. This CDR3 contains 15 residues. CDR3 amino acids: CASSQTSGPYNEQFF. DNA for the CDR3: TGCGCCAGCAGCCAGACTAGCGGCCCCTACAATGAGCAGTTCTTC.

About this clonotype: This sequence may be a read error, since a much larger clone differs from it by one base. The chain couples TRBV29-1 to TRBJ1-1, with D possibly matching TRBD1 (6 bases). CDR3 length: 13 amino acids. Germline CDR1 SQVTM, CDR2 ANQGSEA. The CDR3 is CGLEGGKFPEAFF. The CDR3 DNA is TGCGGCCTTGAAGGGGGAAAATTCCCTGAAGCTTTCTTT.

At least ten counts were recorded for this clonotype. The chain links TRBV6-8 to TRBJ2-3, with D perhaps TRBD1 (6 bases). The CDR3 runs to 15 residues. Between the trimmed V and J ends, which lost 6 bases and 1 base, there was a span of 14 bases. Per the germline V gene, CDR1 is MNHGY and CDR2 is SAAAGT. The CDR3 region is CASSSWTEGTDTQYF. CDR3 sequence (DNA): TGTGCCAGCAGCTCGTGGACAGAAGGCACAGATACGCAGTATTTT.

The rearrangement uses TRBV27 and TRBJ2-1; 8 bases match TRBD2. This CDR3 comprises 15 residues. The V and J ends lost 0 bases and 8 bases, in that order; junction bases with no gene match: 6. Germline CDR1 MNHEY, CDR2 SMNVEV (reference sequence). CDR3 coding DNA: TGTGCCAGCAGTTTATCCACGGGAGGGGCACATGAGCAGTTCTTC. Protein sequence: CASSLSTGGAHEQFF.

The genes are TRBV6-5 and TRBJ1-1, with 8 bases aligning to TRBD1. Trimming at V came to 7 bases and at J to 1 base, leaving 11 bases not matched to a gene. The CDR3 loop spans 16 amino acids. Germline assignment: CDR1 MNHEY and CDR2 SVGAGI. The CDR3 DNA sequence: TGTGCCAGCACCAGGGGACTGGACAGGGCGAACACTGAAGCTTTCTTT. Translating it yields CASTRGLDRANTEAFF.

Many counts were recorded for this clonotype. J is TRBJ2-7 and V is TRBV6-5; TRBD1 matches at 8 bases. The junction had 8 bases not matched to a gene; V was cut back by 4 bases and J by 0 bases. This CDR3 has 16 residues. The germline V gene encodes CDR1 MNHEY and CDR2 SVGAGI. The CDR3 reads CASSLVRDRLSYEQYF. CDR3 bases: TGTGCCAGCAGTTTGGTCCGGGACAGGCTCTCCTACGAGCAGTACTTC.

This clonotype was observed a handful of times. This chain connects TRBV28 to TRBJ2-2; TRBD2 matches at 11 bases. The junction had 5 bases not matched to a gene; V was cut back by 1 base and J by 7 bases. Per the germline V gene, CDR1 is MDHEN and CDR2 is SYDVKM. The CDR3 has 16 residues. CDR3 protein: CASSLLAGGPDGELFF. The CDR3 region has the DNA TGTGCCAGCAGTTTATTAGCGGGAGGGCCCGACGGGGAGCTGTTTTTT.

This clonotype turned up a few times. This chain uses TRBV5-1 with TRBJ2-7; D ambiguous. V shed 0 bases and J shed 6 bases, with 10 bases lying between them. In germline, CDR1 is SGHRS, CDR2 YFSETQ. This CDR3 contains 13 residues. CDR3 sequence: CASSLGAEPEQYF. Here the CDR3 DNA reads TGCGCCAGCAGCTTGGGGGCAGAACCCGAGCAGTACTTC.

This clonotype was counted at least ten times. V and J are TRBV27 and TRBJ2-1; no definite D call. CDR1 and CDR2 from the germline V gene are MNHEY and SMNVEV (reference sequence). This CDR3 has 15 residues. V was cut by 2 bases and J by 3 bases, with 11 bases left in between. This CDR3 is CASSLGRTLYNEQFF. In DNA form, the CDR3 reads TGTGCCAGCAGTTTAGGCCGAACCCTCTACAATGAGCAGTTCTTC.

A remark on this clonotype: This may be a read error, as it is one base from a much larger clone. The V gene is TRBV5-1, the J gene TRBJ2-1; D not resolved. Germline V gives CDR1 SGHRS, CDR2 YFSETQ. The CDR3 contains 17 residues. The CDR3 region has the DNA TGCGTCAGCAGCCCAAACCGCGGTTTCAGCTCCTACAATGAGCAGTTCTTC. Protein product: CVSSPNRGFSSYNEQFF.

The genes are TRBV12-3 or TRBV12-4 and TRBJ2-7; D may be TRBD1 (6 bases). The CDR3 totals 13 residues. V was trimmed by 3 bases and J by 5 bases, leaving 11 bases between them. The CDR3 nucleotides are TGTGCCAGCAGTTTCCAGGGGCGGGACGAGCAGTACTTC. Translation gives CASSFQGRDEQYF.

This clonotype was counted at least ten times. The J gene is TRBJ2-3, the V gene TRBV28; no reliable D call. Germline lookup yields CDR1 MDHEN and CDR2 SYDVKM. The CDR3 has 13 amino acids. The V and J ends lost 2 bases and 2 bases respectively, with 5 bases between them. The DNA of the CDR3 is TGTGCCAGCAGTTTAGGGCCCACAGATACGCAGTATTTT. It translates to CASSLGPTDTQYF. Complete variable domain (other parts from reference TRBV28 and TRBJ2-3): DVKVTQSSRYLVKRTGEKVFLECVQDMDHENMFWYRQDPGLGLRLIYFSYDVKMKEKGDIPEGYSVSREKKERFSLILESASTNQTSMYLCASSLGPTDTQYFGPGTRLTVL.

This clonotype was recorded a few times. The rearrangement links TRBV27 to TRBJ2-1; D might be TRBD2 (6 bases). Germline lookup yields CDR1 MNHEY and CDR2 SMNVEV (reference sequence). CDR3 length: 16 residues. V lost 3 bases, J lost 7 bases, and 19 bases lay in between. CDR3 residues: CASSFIEGGLGNEQFF. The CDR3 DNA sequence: TGTGCCAGCAGTTTCATTGAGGGAGGACTTGGAAATGAGCAGTTCTTC.

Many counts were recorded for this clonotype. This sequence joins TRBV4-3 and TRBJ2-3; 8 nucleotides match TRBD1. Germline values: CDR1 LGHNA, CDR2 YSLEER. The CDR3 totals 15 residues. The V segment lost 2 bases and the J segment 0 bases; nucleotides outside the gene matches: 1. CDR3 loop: CASSQTGGSTDTQYF. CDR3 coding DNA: TGCGCCAGCAGCCAAACAGGGGGTAGCACAGATACGCAGTATTTT.

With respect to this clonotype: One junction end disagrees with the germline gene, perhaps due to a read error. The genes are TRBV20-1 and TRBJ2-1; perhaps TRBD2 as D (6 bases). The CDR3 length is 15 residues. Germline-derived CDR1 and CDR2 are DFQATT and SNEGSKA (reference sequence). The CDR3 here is CCAREAPGLYNEQFF. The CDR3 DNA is TGCTGTGCTAGAGAGGCCCCGGGACTCTACAATGAGCAGTTCTTC.

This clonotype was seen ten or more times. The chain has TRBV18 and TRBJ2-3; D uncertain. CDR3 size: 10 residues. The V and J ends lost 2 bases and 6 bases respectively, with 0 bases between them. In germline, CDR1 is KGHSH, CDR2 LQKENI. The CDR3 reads CASSPDTQYF. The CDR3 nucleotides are TGTGCCAGCTCACCAGATACGCAGTATTTT.

CDR3 bases: TGTGCCAGCAGCTTATTCCACACAGATACGCAGTATTTT. This encodes CASSLFHTDTQYF. V gene TRBV11-2 combines with J gene TRBJ2-3; no reliable D call. The germline gives CDR1 SGHAT, CDR2 FQNNGV. Trimming stripped 2 bases from V and 2 bases from J, with 5 bases between. CDR3 length equals 13 residues.

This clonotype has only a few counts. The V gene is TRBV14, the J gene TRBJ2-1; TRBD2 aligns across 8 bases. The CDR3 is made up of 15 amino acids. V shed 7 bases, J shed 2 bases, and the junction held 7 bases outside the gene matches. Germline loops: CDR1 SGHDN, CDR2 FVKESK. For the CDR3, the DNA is TGTGCCAGCACCAGCGGGAGCGGACCCTACAATGAGCAGTTCTTC. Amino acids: CASTSGSGPYNEQFF.